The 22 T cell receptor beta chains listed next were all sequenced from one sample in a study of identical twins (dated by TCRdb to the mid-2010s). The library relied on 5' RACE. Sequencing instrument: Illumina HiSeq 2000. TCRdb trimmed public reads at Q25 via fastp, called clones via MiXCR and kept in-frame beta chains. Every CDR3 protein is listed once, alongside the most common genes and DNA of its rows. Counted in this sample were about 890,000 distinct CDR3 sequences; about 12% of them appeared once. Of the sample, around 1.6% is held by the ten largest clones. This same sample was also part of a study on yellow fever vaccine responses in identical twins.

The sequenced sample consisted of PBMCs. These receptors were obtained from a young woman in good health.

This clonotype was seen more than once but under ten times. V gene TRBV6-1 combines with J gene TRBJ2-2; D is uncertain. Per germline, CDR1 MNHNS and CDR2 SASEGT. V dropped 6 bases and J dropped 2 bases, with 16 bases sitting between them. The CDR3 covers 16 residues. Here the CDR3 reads CASSVADGINTGELFF. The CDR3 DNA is TGTGCCAGCAGCGTAGCCGACGGAATTAACACCGGGGAGCTGTTTTTT.

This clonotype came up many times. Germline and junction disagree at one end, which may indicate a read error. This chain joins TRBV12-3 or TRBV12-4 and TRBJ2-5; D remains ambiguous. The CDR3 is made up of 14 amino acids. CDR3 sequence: CASTLRPVQETQYF. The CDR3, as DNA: TGTGCCAGCACTTTAAGGCCAGTCCAAGAGACCCAGTACTTC.

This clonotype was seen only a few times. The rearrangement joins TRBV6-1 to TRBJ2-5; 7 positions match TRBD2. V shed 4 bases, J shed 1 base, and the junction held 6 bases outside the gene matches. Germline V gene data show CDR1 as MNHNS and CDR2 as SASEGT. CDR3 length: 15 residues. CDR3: CASSGVGGGQETQYF. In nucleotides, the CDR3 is TGTGCCAGCAGTGGCGTGGGGGGGGGCCAAGAGACCCAGTACTTC.

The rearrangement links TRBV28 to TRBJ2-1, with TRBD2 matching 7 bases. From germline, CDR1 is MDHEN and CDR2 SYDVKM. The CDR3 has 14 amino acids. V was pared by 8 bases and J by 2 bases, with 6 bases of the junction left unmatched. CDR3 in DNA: TGTGCCAGCCGGACGGGGGGAACCTACAATGAGCAGTTCTTC. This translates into CASRTGGTYNEQFF.

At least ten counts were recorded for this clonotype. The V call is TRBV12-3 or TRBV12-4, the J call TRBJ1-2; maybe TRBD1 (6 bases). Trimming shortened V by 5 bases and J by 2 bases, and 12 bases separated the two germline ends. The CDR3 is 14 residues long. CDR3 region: CASSIGQKNYGYTF. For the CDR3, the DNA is TGTGCCAGCAGTATAGGACAGAAAAACTATGGCTACACCTTC.

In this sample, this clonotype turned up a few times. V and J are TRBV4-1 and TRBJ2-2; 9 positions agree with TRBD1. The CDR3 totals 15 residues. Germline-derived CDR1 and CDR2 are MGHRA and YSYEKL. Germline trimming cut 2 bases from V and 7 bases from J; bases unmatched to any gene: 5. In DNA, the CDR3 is TGCGCCAGCAGCCAACCCGGGACAGGGAACGGGGAGCTGTTTTTT. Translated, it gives CASSQPGTGNGELFF.

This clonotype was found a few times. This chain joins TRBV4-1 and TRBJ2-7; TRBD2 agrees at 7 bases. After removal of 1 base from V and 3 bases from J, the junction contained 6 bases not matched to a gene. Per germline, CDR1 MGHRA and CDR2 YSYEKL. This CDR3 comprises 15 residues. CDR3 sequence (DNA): TGCGCCAGCAGCCAAGGACTAGCCACCTACTACGAGCAGTACTTC. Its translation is CASSQGLATYYEQYF.

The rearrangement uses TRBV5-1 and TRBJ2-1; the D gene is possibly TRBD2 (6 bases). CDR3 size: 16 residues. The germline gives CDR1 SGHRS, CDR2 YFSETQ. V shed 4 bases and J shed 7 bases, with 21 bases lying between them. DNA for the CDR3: TGCGCCAGCAGCCTGTGGGGGGAGTCGACTACAAATGAGCAGTTCTTC. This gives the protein CASSLWGESTTNEQFF.

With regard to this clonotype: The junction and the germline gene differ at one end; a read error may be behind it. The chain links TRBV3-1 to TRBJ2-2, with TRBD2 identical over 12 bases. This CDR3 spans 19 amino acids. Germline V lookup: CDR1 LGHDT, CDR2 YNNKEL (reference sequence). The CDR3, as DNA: TGTGCCAGCAGCCAGCGCTCTAGAGGACTAGCGGGGTTCACCGGGGAGCTGGTTTTT. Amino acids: CASSQRSRGLAGFTGELVF.

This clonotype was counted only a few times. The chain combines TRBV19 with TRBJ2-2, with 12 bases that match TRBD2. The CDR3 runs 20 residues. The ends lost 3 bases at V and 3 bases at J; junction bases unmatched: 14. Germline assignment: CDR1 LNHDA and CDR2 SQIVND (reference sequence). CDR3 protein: CASSIRLAGATRGDTGELFF. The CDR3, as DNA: TGTGCCAGTAGTATCCGACTAGCGGGGGCCACAAGGGGCGACACCGGGGAGCTGTTTTTT.

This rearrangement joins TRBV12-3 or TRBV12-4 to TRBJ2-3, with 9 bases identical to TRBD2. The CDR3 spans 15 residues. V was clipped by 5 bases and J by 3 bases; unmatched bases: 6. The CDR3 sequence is CASSTGTSLTDTQYF. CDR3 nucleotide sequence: TGTGCCAGCAGTACGGGGACTAGCTTGACAGATACGCAGTATTTT.

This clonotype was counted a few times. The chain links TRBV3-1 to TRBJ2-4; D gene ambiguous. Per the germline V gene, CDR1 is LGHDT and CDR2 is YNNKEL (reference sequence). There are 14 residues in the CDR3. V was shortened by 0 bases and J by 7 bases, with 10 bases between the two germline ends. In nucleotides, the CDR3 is TGTGCCAGCAGCCAAGATGTCGCGGATAACATTCAGTACTTC. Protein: CASSQDVADNIQYF. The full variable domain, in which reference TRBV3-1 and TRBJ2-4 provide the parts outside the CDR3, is DTAVSQTPKYLVTQMGNDKSIKCEQNLGHDTMYWYKQDSKKFLKIMFSYNNKELIINETVPNRFSPKSPDKAHLNLHINSLELGDSAVYFCASSQDVADNIQYFGAGTRLSVL.

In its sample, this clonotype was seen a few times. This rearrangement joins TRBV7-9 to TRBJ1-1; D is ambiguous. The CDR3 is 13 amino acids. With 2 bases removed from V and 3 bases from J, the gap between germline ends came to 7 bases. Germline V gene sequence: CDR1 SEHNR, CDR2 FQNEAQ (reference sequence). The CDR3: CASSLTDDTEAFF. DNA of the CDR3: TGTGCCAGCAGCTTAACGGACGACACTGAAGCTTTCTTT.

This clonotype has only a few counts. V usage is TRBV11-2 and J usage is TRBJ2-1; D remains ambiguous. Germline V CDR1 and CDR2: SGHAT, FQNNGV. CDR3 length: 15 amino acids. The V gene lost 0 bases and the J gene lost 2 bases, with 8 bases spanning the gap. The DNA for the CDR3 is TGTGCCAGCAGCTTAGAGGCCCCAACCTACAATGAGCAGTTCTTC. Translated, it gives CASSLEAPTYNEQFF.

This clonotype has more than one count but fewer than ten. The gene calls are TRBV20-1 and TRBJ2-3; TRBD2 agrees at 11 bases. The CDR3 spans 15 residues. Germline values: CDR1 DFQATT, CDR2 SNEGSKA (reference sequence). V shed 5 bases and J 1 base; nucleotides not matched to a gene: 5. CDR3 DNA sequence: TGCAGTGCTCCCAAACTAGCGGGAGGCACAGATACGCAGTATTTT. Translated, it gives CSAPKLAGGTDTQYF.

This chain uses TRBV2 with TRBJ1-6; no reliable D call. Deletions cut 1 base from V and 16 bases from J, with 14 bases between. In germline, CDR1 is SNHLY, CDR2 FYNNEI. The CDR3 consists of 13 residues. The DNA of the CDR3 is TGTGCCAGCAGTGAAGAGGCGGCAGCCCGTCTCCACTTT. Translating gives CASSEEAAARLHF.

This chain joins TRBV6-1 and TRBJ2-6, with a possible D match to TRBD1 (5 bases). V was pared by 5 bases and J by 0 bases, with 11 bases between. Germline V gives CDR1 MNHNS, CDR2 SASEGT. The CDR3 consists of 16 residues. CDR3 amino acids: CASSHTGSSGANVLTF. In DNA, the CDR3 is TGTGCCAGCAGTCATACAGGTAGCTCTGGGGCCAACGTCCTGACTTTC.

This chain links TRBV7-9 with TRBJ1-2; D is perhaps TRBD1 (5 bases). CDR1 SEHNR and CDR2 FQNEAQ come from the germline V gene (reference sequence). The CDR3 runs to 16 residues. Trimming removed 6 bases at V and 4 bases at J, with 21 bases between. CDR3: CASSLPGSVQAYGYTF. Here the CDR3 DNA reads TGTGCCAGCAGTCTCCCCGGGTCCGTACAGGCCTATGGCTACACCTTC. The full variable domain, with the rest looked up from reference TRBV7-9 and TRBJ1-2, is DTGVSQNPRHKITKRGQNVTFRCDPISEHNRLYWYRQTLGQGPEFLTYFQNEAQLEKSRLLSDRFSAERPKGSFSTLEIQRTEQGDSAMYLCASSLPGSVQAYGYTFGSGTRLTVV.

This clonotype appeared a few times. The CDR3 loop reads CASSITGQGAEQYF. The CDR3 coding sequence is TGTGCCAGTAGTATCACGGGACAGGGGGCCGAGCAGTACTTC. The rearrangement links TRBV19 to TRBJ2-7, with 12 nucleotides matching TRBD1. V lost 3 bases to trimming and J lost 6 bases; unmatched junction nucleotides: 3. The CDR3 length is 14 residues. Germline values: CDR1 LNHDA, CDR2 SQIVND (reference sequence).

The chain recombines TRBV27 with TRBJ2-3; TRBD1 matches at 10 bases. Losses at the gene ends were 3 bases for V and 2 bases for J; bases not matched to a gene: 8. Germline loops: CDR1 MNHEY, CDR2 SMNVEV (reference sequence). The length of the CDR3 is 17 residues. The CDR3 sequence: CASSFLSTGGLTDTQYF. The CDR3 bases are TGTGCCAGCAGTTTCCTCTCGACAGGGGGCCTCACAGATACGCAGTATTTT.

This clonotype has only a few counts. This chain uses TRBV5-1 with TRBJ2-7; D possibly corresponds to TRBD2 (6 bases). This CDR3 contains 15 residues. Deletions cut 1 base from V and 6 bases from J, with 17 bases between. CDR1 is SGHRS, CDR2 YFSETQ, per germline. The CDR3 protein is CASSLSSGPSGEQYF. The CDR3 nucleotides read TGCGCCAGCAGCTTGAGTAGCGGACCTTCCGGCGAGCAGTACTTC.

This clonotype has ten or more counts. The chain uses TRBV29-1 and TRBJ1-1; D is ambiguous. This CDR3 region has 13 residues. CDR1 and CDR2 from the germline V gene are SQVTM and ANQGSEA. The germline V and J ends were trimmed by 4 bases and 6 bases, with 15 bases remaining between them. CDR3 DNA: TGCAGCGTTGCGCGGTCGGGCAGCGCTGAAGCTTTCTTT. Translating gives CSVARSGSAEAFF.